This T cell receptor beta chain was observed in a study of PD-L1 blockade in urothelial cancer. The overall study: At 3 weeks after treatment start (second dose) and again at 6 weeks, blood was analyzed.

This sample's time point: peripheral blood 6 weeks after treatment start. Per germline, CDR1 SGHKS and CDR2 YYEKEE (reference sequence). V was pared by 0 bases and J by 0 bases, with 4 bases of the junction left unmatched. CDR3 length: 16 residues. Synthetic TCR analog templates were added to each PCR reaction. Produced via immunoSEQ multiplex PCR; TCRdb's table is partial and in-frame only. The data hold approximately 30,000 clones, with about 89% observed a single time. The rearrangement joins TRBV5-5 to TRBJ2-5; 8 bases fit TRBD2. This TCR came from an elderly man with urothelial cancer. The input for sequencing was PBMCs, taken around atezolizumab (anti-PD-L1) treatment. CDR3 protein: CASSLGLAGYQETQYF. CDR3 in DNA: TGTGCCAGCAGCTTGGGTCTAGCGGGTTACCAAGAGACCCAGTACTTC.